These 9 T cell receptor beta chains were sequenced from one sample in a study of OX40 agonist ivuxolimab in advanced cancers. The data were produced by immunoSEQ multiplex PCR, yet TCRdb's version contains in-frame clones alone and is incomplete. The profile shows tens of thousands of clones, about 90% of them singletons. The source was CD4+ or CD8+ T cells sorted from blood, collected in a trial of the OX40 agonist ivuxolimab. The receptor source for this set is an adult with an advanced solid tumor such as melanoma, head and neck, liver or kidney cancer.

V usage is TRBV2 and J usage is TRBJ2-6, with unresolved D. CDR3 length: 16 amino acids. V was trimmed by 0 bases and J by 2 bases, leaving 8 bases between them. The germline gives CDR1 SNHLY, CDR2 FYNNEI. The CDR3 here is CASSEAMAPGANVLTF. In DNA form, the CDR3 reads TGTGCCAGCAGTGAAGCGATGGCACCTGGGGCCAACGTCCTGACTTTC.

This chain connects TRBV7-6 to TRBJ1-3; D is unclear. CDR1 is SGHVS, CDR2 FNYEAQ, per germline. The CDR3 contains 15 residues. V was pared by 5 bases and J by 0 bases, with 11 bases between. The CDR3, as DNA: TGTGCCAGCAGCCCCCCATTAAACTCTGGAAACACCATATATTTT. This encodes CASSPPLNSGNTIYF.

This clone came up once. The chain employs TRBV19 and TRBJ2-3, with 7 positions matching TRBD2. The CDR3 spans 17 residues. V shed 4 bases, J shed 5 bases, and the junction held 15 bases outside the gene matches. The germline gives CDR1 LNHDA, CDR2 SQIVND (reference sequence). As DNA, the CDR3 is TGTGCCAGTAGTACCCTGGTGGAGGGAGGGATGAAAGATACGCAGTATTTT. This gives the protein CASSTLVEGGMKDTQYF.

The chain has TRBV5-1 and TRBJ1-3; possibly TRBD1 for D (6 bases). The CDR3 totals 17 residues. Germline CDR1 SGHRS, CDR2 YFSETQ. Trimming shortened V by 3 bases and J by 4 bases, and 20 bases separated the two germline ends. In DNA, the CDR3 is TGCGCCAGCAGCTGGACAGACAGCAAAGGAGCCGGAAACACCATATATTTT. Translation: CASSWTDSKGAGNTIYF.

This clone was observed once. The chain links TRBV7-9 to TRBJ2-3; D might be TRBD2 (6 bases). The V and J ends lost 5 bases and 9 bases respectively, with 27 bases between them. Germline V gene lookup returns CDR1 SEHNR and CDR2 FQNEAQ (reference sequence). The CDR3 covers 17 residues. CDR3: CASSPPRGSSPGATQYF. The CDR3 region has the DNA TGTGCCAGCAGCCCTCCGAGAGGTTCAAGCCCGGGAGCAACGCAGTATTTT.

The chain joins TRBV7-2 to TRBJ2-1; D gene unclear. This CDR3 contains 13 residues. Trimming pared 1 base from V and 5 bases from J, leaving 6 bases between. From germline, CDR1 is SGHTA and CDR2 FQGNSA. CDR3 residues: CASSLGRNNEQFF. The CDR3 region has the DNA TGTGCCAGCAGCTTAGGGCGGAACAATGAGCAGTTCTTC.

As DNA, the CDR3 is TGCGCCAGCAGGCTGGGGCCCTCAGGGGGTCAAGATACGCAGTATTTT. This translates into CASRLGPSGGQDTQYF. The chain carries TRBV5-1 and TRBJ2-3; 7 bases line up with TRBD1. The V segment lost 5 bases and the J segment 5 bases; nucleotides outside the gene matches: 14. This CDR3 spans 16 amino acids. Germline V CDR1 and CDR2: SGHRS, YFSETQ. Full variable domain (outside the CDR3, taken from reference TRBV5-1 and TRBJ2-3): KAGVTQTPRYLIKTRGQQVTLSCSPISGHRSVSWYQQTPGQGLQFLFEYFSETQRNKGNFPGRFSGRQFSNSRSEMNVSTLELGDSALYLCASRLGPSGGQDTQYFGPGTRLTVL.

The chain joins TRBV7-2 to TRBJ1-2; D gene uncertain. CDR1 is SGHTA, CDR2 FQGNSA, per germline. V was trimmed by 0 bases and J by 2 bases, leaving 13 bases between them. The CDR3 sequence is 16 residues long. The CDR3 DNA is TGTGCCAGCAGCTTAGCGTTTCGGGGTAACAACTATGGCTACACCTTC. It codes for CASSLAFRGNNYGYTF. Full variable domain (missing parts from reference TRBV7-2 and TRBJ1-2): GAGVSQSPSNKVTEKGKDVELRCDPISGHTALYWYRQSLGQGLEFLIYFQGNSAPDKSGLPSDRFSAERTGGSVSTLTIQRTQQEDSAVYLCASSLAFRGNNYGYTFGSGTRLTVV.

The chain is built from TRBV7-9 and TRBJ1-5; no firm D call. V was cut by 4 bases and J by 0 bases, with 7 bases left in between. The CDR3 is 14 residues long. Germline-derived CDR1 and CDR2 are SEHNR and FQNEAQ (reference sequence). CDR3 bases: TGTGCCAGCAGCTCTCGGAATAGCAATCAGCCCCAGCATTTT. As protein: CASSSRNSNQPQHF. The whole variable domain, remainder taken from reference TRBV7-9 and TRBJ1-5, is DTGVSQNPRHKITKRGQNVTFRCDPISEHNRLYWYRQTLGQGPEFLTYFQNEAQLEKSRLLSDRFSAERPKGSFSTLEIQRTEQGDSAMYLCASSSRNSNQPQHFGDGTRLSIL.